Below, one T cell receptor (beta chain) is given with its context. Which antigen it targets is not known. No base quality values were provided; no much bigger clone lies one nucleotide off. The data originate from a study of post-analysis software for immune sequencing data (dated by TCRdb to between 2014 and 2017). Study-wide context: Disease courses on record covered relapsing-remitting, secondary progressive and progressive-relapsing multiple sclerosis, though some patients had no subtype annotation. Patient repertoires were compared against about a dozen previously published healthy control repertoires from donors aged about 6 to 27 years. A subset of samples was prepared in parallel using single-end sample barcoding, then pooled and co-amplified after Illumina adapter ligation.

Here is what the overall study found, with its caveats: The control group was slightly older than the multiple sclerosis patient group. Direct clustering with F measure showed strong co-clustering of samples prepared in the same batch, prompting a batch-effect correction. Roughly 5 TRBV segments, including TRBV5-6, TRBV5-1 and TRBV20-1, were significantly more frequent in patients than controls. Normalized Chao1 diversity was significantly lower in multiple sclerosis patients than controls, suggesting substantial peripheral T-cell clonal expansion.

To demonstrate the VDJtools post-analysis software, the study profiled TCR beta repertoires from the peripheral blood of 10 to 15 young patients with multiple sclerosis. The multiple sclerosis patients were children and adolescents ranging in age from about 6 to 16 years. CDR1 MNHNY and CDR2 SVGAGI were looked up in the germline V gene (reference sequence). V loses 2 bases, J loses 5 bases, and the germline ends lie 9 bases apart. The CDR3 contains 13 residues, cysteine and phenylalanine counted. Of the read, only the CDR3 DNA is kept; its 39 bases are in frame from base 1. Library preparation employed PCR. These reads were obtained on an Illumina HiSeq 2500. To reduce PCR and sequencing biases, unique molecular identifiers were built into the TCR beta cDNA libraries. Per 1 to 10 million input T cells, some 500,000 cDNA molecules were obtained, such that each molecule approximated one T cell. The patient libraries were prepared and sequenced with the same protocol used for the earlier healthy control dataset. Within a given batch, samples were prepared together, multiplexed and sequenced on the same HiSeq lane. Per the source publication's procedure: MIGEC was used to process the raw barcoded reads, and molecular identifier groups with only a single read were discarded before consensus assembly and CDR3 extraction. Clonotype tables were post-analysed with VDJtools, and diversity was normalized by down-sampling all datasets to the smallest sample size. In repertoire overlap clustering, CDR3 amino acid sequences, but not nucleotide sequences, were matched to correct batch-related cross-sample contamination. TCRdb took the public reads, trimmed them with fastp at Q25, ran MiXCR for clone calling and kept in-frame beta chains. When rows share a CDR3 protein, they turn into one entry using the most common DNA and genes. The V and J calls shown here were made by TCRdb, not taken from the authors' results. The sample contains 170,000 or so distinct CDR3 sequences, approximately 31% of them found a single time. Together, the top ten hold approximately 1.5% of the sample.

The sequenced sample was blood. This TCR came from a girl under 18 with multiple sclerosis. The rearrangement combines TRBV6-6 with TRBJ1-1; the best D guess is TRBD1, with 5 bases matching. The nucleotides are TGTGCCAGCAGTTACGGGCGGGGGACTGAAGCTTTCTTT. This translates into CASSYGRGTEAFF.